The rows below give T cell receptor beta chains drawn from one sample of a study of breast tumors, draining lymph nodes, adjacent tissues. Each CDR3 protein gets one entry after TCRdb re-called the multiplex PCR reads with MiXCR. This sample has 150,000 or so distinct CDR3 sequences; 25% to 40% occur once, and the top ten carry more than 3.5%. The sequenced material came from axillary lymph node tissue. The receptors stem from a female donor with breast cancer. Some clones in this sample may be carry-over from other donors' samples. Each CDR3 is given with its conserved first and last residue. Fields, in order: clone size, J gene, D gene, V gene, CDR3 protein, CDR3 DNA. The D gene is left open where the match is weak. Clone size is stated in some rows and not others, as once, few, many or a class when expanded.

.,TRBJ2-2,.,TRBV5-1,CASSPRGGSGTGELFF,TGCGCCAGCAGCCCGCGGGGTGGGAGCGGCACCGGGGAGCTGTTTTTT
many,TRBJ2-1,.,TRBV10-3,CASLRRTDNEQFF,TGTGCCAGCCTCCGGAGGACCGACAATGAGCAGTTCTTC
.,TRBJ2-1,.,TRBV20-1,CSARDTRRAFSYNEQFF,TGCAGTGCTAGAGATACTAGGAGGGCCTTTTCCTACAATGAGCAGTTCTTT
once,TRBJ1-2,TRBD1,TRBV24-1,CATSARDGTGVGYTF,TGTGCCACCAGTGCACGCGACGGGACAGGGGTTGGCTACACCTTT
many,TRBJ2-5,.,TRBV24-1,CATSDSGQIQETQYF,TGTGCCACCAGTGATTCTGGACAGATTCAAGAGACCCAGTACTTC
.,TRBJ2-1,TRBD2,TRBV6-4,CASSQRGGSYNEQFF,TGTGCCAGCAGTCAACGCGGGGGTTCCTACAATGAGCAGTTCTTC
many,TRBJ2-7,.,TRBV5-1,CASSPYRVTYEQYF,TGCGCCAGCAGCCCTTACAGGGTTACCTACGAGCAGTACTTC
many,TRBJ1-3,.,TRBV29-1,CSVGGGTSGNTIYF,TGCAGCGTTGGAGGAGGGACCTCTGGAAACACCATATATTTT
once,TRBJ1-2,.,TRBV6-6,CASTPQLQGIQNGYTF,TGTGCCAGCACCCCACAACTTCAGGGGATTCAGAATGGCTACACCTTC
many,TRBJ1-3,.,TRBV6-5,CASSQDGASGNTIYF,TGTGCCAGCAGTCAAGATGGCGCCTCCGGAAACACCATATATTTT
many,TRBJ1-3,.,TRBV19,CASSVKSSGNTIYF,TGTGCCAGTAGTGTCAAGAGCTCTGGAAACACCATATATTTT
many,TRBJ2-1,TRBD2,TRBV20-1,CSARDTSTSGRDSEQFF,TGCAGTGCTAGAGATACTTCGACTAGCGGGAGGGATAGTGAGCAGTTCTTC
.,TRBJ2-5,TRBD1,TRBV12-3/TRBV12-4,CASSFGTVKETQYF,TGTGCCAGCAGTTTTGGGACAGTCAAGGAGACCCAGTACTTC
few,TRBJ2-4,.,TRBV20-1,CSAETTPLGWRNIQYF,TGCAGTGCTGAGACAACCCCGTTAGGTTGGAGAAACATTCAGTACTTC
many,TRBJ2-5,TRBD2,TRBV9,CASSPDGGGAIETQYF,TGTGCCAGCAGCCCTGACGGCGGGGGGGCCATAGAGACCCAGTACTTC
.,TRBJ2-1,TRBD2,TRBV5-8,CASSAGTSGGFWPSSYNEQFF,TGTGCCAGCAGTGCCGGGACTAGCGGGGGGTTTTGGCCTAGCTCCTACAATGAGCAGTTCTTC
many,TRBJ1-5,TRBD1,TRBV20-1,CSVGDRANQPQHF,TGCAGTGTCGGGGACAGGGCGAATCAGCCCCAGCATTTT
few,TRBJ2-3,TRBD2,TRBV27,CASNPAVGLAGEDTQYF,TGTGCCAGCAACCCCGCGGTGGGACTAGCGGGGGAAGATACGCAGTATTTT
many,TRBJ1-5,.,TRBV19,CASSITEDQPQHF,TGTGCCAGTAGTATAACGGAAGATCAGCCCCAGCATTTT
few,TRBJ1-1,.,TRBV5-6,CASSPMGRHMNTEAFF,TGTGCCAGCAGCCCCATGGGACGGCACATGAACACTGAAGCTTTCTTT
many,TRBJ2-1,.,TRBV28,CASTPQRELDNEQFF,TGTGCCAGCACCCCTCAAAGGGAGCTCGACAATGAGCAGTTCTTC
many,TRBJ1-2,.,TRBV4-2,CASSPGGGGDMRGYTF,TGTGCCAGCAGCCCCGGGGGGGGGGGCGATATGAGGGGCTACACCTTC
.,TRBJ2-3,TRBD2,TRBV2,CASSGSSGSRTDTQYF,TGTGCCAGCAGTGGATCGAGCGGGAGTAGGACAGATACGCAGTATTTT
.,TRBJ2-7,TRBD1,TRBV6-5,CASSPHWTGKAYEQYF,TGTGCAAGCAGTCCCCACTGGACAGGGAAGGCGTACGAGCAGTACTTC
many,TRBJ2-2,.,TRBV6-1,CASSESRGRTGELFF,TGTGCCAGCAGTGAGTCCAGGGGCCGCACCGGGGAGCTGTTTTTT
many,TRBJ2-7,.,TRBV20-1,CSARGGGDSYEQYF,TGCAGTGCCAGGGGAGGGGGCGACTCCTACGAGCAGTACTTC
.,TRBJ2-7,.,TRBV28,CASAWGASDYEQYF,TGTGCCAGCGCCTGGGGGGCTAGCGACTACGAGCAGTACTTC
many,TRBJ2-1,TRBD1,TRBV7-2,CASSIRTGSYNEQFF,TGTGCCAGCAGCATCCGGACAGGGTCCTACAATGAGCAGTTCTTC
many,TRBJ2-3,TRBD2,TRBV7-2,CASSSQRGYTDTQYF,TGTGCCAGCAGCTCCCAGCGGGGCTACACAGATACGCAGTATTTT
.,TRBJ1-1,.,TRBV15,CATSGGGWNTEAFF,TGTGCCACCAGTGGGGGTGGCTGGAACACTGAAGCTTTCTTT
.,TRBJ2-1,TRBD2,TRBV18,CASSLELAGGLNGQFF,TGTGCCAGCTCACTCGAACTAGCGGGGGGGCTCAATGGGCAGTTCTTC
many,TRBJ2-1,TRBD2,TRBV4-1,CASSQDETSGIYNEQFF,TGCGCCAGCAGCCAAGATGAAACTAGCGGGATTTATAATGAGCAGTTCTTC
many,TRBJ2-2,.,TRBV7-9,CASSVSRVQTGELFF,TGTGCCAGCAGCGTCTCCAGGGTGCAAACCGGGGAGCTGTTTTTT
.,TRBJ1-3,.,TRBV4-1,CASSRDGNDRPSGNIIYF,TGCGCCAGCAGCAGGGACGGAAATGACAGGCCCTCTGGAAACATCATATATTTT
.,TRBJ2-1,.,TRBV6-2/TRBV6-3,CASSYRPRFRGICNEQFF,TGTGCCAGCAGTTACCGCCCCCGGTTCCGGGGGATATGCAATGAGCAGTTCTTC
many,TRBJ2-7,.,TRBV29-1,CSAMGGGPYEQYF,TGCAGCGCTATGGGGGGTGGCCCCTACGAGCAGTACTTC
many,TRBJ2-5,.,TRBV28,CASSLGSPETQYF,TGTGCCAGCAGCCTGGGCTCACCAGAGACCCAGTACTTC
.,TRBJ2-7,TRBD1,TRBV20-1,CSARDPKTGDSYEQYF,TGCAGTGCTAGAGACCCTAAGACAGGGGACTCCTACGAGCAGTACTTC
many,TRBJ1-5,TRBD1,TRBV28,CASRDRGRAISTQHF,TGTGCCAGCAGGGACAGGGGCCGCGCCATTTCGACCCAGCATTTT
.,TRBJ1-2,TRBD1,TRBV20-1,CSATEPDRGLRGYTF,TGCAGTGCTACGGAACCGGACAGGGGATTGCGAGGCTACACCTTC
many,TRBJ2-3,.,TRBV20-1,CSARSILDTQYF,TGCAGTGCTAGGAGTATCTTGGATACGCAGTATTTT
.,TRBJ2-5,.,TRBV2,CASRGGGETQYF,TGTGCCAGCCGAGGTGGGGGGGAGACCCAGTACTTC
many,TRBJ1-5,TRBD1,TRBV6-5,CASRKDRAHQPQHF,TGTGCCAGCAGGAAGGACAGGGCCCATCAGCCCCAGCATTTT
many,TRBJ1-2,.,TRBV4-3,CASSQDRGWGYTF,TGCGCCAGCAGCCAAGACAGGGGCTGGGGCTACACCTTC
.,TRBJ2-7,TRBD1,TRBV5-6,CASSFGQAAYEQYF,TGTGCCAGCAGCTTCGGACAGGCGGCCTACGAGCAGTACTTC
.,TRBJ2-6,TRBD1,TRBV7-9,CASSFTGVGASVLTF,TGTGCCAGCAGCTTCACAGGGGTCGGGGCCAGCGTCCTGACTTTC
many,TRBJ2-7,.,TRBV3-1,CASSQDTGYEQYF,TGTGCCAGCAGCCAAGATACAGGGTACGAGCAGTACTTC
many,TRBJ2-7,TRBD2,TRBV12-3/TRBV12-4,CASGRREGKDEQYF,TGTGCCAGCGGCAGGAGGGAGGGGAAGGACGAGCAGTACTTC
few,TRBJ2-7,TRBD1,TRBV13,CASSSSGTGFSYEQYF,TGTGCCAGCAGCTCCTCCGGGACAGGGTTTTCCTACGAGCAGTACTTC
many,TRBJ2-7,.,TRBV5-5,CASSWEAGDYEQYF,TGTGCCAGCAGCTGGGAAGCCGGGGACTACGAGCAGTACTTC
.,TRBJ1-5,.,TRBV2,CASRAGRRYSNQPQHF,TGTGCCAGCAGGGCGGGACGTAGGTATAGCAATCAGCCCCAGCATTTT
many,TRBJ2-7,.,TRBV7-8,CASSSYSYEQYF,TGTGCCAGCAGCTCCTACTCCTACGAGCAGTACTTC